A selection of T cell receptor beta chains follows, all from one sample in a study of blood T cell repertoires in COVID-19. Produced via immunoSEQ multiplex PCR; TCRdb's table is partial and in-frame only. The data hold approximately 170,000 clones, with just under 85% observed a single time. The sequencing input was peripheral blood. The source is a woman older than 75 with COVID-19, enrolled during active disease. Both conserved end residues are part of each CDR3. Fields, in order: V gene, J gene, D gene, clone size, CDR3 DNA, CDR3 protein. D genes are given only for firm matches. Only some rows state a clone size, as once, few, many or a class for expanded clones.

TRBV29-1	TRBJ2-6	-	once	TGCAGCGTTGGGGCATACTCTGGGGCCAACGTCCTGACTTTC	CSVGAYSGANVLTF
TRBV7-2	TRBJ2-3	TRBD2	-	TGTGCCAGCAGCTCCCGACTAGCGGGAGTGACGGATACGCAGTATTTT	CASSSRLAGVTDTQYF
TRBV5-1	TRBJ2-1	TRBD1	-	TGCGCCAGCAGCGAGGGACAGTACAATGAGCAGTTCTTC	CASSEGQYNEQFF
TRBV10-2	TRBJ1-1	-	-	TGCGCCAGCAGTGAGTTAGGAGCCTACACTGAAGCTTTCTTT	CASSELGAYTEAFF
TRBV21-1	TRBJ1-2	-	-	TGTGCCAGCAGCAGTGACAGGGTCGTTGCCTACACCTTC	CASSSDRVVAYTF
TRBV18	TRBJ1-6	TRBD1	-	TGTGCCAGCTCACAAACGACAGGGTTGGAATCACCCCTCCACTTT	CASSQTTGLESPLHF
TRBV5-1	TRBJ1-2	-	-	TGCGCCAGCAGCAAACAGGGTGAGAATGGCTACACCTTC	CASSKQGENGYTF
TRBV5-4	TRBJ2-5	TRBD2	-	TGTGCCAGTGGGACTAGCGGAGAGACCCAGTACTTC	CASGTSGETQYF
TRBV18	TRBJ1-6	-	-	TGTGCCAGCTCACCACTCAGCGGTGGTGCCCTCCACTTT	CASSPLSGGALHF
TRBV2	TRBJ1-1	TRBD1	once	TGTGCCAGCAGTAGGGGGCTCCGGACTGAAGCTTTCTTT	CASSRGLRTEAFF
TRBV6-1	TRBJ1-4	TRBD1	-	TGTGCCAGCAGTGGGCAGACAGGGGCAACTAATGAAAAACTGTTTTTT	CASSGQTGATNEKLFF
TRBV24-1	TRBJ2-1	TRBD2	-	TGTGCCACCAGTGATCTGACGCTAGCGGGAGGGACCAATGAGCAGTTCTTC	CATSDLTLAGGTNEQFF
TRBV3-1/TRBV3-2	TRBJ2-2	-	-	TGTGCCAGCAGCCAAGTACGGACCGGGGAGCTGTTTTTT	CASSQVRTGELFF
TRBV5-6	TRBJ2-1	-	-	TGTGCCAGCAGCTGGAGGGGACGGAGCTCCTACAATGAGCAGTTCTTC	CASSWRGRSSYNEQFF
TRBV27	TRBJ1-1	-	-	TGTGCCAGCAGTTTTGAGGCCCTTAAGGACACTGAAGCTTTCTTT	CASSFEALKDTEAFF
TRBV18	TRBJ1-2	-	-	TGTGCCAGCTCACCACCGTCCACACCTAACTATGGCTACACCTTC	CASSPPSTPNYGYTF
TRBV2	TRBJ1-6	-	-	TGTGCCAGCGGGGCCTCATGGACTAATAATTCACCCCTCCACTTT	CASGASWTNNSPLHF
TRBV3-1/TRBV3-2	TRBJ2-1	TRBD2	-	TGTGCCAGCAGCCCTCTTAGGGGTGTAGCGGGGGACTACAATGAGCAGTTCTTC	CASSPLRGVAGDYNEQFF
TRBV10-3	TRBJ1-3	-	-	TGTGCCACCGGGGGGGGCCATCAATCTGGAAACACCATATATTTT	CATGGGHQSGNTIYF
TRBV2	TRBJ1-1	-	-	TGTGCCAGCAGTGCCCAGACAGCTAACACTGAAGCTTTCTTT	CASSAQTANTEAFF
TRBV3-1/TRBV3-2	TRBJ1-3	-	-	TGTGCCAGCAGCTCCCGGGGGGGCGTCTCAGGAAACACCATATATTTT	CASSSRGGVSGNTIYF
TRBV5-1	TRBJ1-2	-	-	TGCGCCAGCAGCTTGGGAGGAGAGGACTATGGCTACACCTTC	CASSLGGEDYGYTF
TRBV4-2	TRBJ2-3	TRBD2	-	TGTGCCAGCAGCCAATCAGCTGGGAGGGGCACAGATACGCAGTATTTT	CASSQSAGRGTDTQYF
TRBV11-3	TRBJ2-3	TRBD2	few	TGTGCCAGCAGCTACCGGACTAGCGGTAGCACAGATACGCAGTATTTT	CASSYRTSGSTDTQYF
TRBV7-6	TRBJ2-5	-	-	TGTGCCAGCAGCTTAGGGCAGGAGGGGACCCAGTACTTC	CASSLGQEGTQYF
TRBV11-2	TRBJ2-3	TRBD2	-	TGTGCCAGCAGCTCCCCGGGGGGAAGGCAGTATTTT	CASSSPGGRQYF
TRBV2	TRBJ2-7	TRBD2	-	TGTGCCAGCAGCAAAGAGGGACTAGCGGGGTACGAGCAGTACTTC	CASSKEGLAGYEQYF
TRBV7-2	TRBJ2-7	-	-	TGTGCCAGCAGCTCCGGGAGAGGGCCGTTCGAGCAGTACTTC	CASSSGRGPFEQYF
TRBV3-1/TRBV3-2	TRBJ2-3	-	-	TGTGCCAGCAGCCAAGCCGGGGTGCGCACAGATACGCAGTATTTT	CASSQAGVRTDTQYF
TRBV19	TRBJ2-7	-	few	TGTGCCAGTAGTATAGATCGAGACAGACCCTACGAGCAGTACTTC	CASSIDRDRPYEQYF
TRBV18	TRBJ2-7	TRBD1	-	TGTGCCAGCTCGGGGGGACAGGCCTACGAGCAGTACTTC	CASSGGQAYEQYF
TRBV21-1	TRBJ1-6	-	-	-	CASSKGKVGTGNSPLHF
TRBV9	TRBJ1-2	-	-	TGTGCCAGCAGCGTAGGCGCAGGGATTGGTGGCTATGGCTACACCTTC	CASSVGAGIGGYGYTF